The present T cell receptor (beta chain) was sequenced within a study of shared clonotypes between healthy human individuals. This clone was observed a single time. Trimming pared 6 bases from V and 2 bases from J, leaving 12 bases between. The germline V gene has CDR1 MNHNS and CDR2 SASEGT. The CDR3 spans 14 residues. Here immunoSEQ multiplex PCR was the method, and the copy in TCRdb shows in-frame clones only, minus some. Seen here are around 940,000 clones, around three quarters observed once, and the top ten hold 1.5%. This clonotype was sampled from a man aged 18 to 30 in good health. The sample taken for sequencing was memory CD4+ T cells sorted from blood. As for subset: CD45RA-negative fraction. The chain couples TRBV6-1 to TRBJ2-3; weak D call: TRBD2 (6 bases). The CDR3 protein is CASSVGGHTDTQYF. CDR3 sequence (DNA): TGTGCCAGCAGCGTCGGGGGTCACACAGATACGCAGTATTTT.